This TCR beta chain comes out of a study of shared clonotypes between healthy human individuals. Germline-derived CDR1 and CDR2 are SEHNR and FQNEAQ (reference sequence). The CDR3 has 13 residues. The ends were cut back, 4 bases at V and 2 bases at J, with 8 bases in the middle. Study-level findings and limits: It was anticipated that sequencing depth would influence how many clonotypes donors shared.

Across several immunoSEQ plates, the genomic DNA of each subset was split evenly. The input for sorted-subset replicate PCRs was roughly 180 ng DNA, approximately 30,000 T cell genomes. The method was immunoSEQ multiplex PCR; TCRdb's version includes in-frame clones alone and lacks a portion of them. Among fewer than 1.8 million clones, approximately 98.5% were seen once, and the ten largest hold 0.36%. As regards this clone: The antigen remains unidentified.

Sequencing used naive CD4+ T cells sorted from blood. Subset in this sample: CD45RA+ positively selected. The receptor was derived from a man aged 30 to 39 in good health. The chain joins TRBV7-9 to TRBJ1-2; D gene ambiguous. The CDR3 DNA sequence: TGTGCCAGCAGCTCTACGGAAAACTATGGCTACACCTTC. Protein: CASSSTENYGYTF.